The 30 T cell receptor beta chains below were found in one sample sequenced in a study of blood T cells in healthy people across ages. A J-beta primer mix and a sample-barcoded 5' primer were used in a second PCR of roughly 6 to 11 cycles. One entry per CDR3 protein, called by TCRdb with MiXCR from the 5' RACE reads. This table holds hundreds of thousands of distinct CDR3 sequences, 20% to 25% found once. Sequencing input: blood. Every receptor here comes from a man aged 70 or older in good health.

The V and J genes are TRBV18 and TRBJ1-2, with 7 bases matching TRBD1. Trimming cost V 1 base and J 5 bases; bases outside gene matches: 7. CDR1 and CDR2 from the germline V gene are KGHSH and LQKENI. The CDR3 contains 15 residues. The CDR3 coding sequence is TGTGCCAGCTCACCACGGGACAGTAACTCTTATGGCTACACCTTC. This sequence encodes CASSPRDSNSYGYTF.

There are a few counts of this clonotype. The chain employs TRBV20-1 and TRBJ1-1, with 10 nucleotides matching TRBD1. This CDR3 contains 13 residues. Germline V gives CDR1 DFQATT, CDR2 SNEGSKA (reference sequence). The J segment lost 5 bases and the V segment lost 1 base, leaving 1 base of the junction unmatched. CDR3 sequence: CSARGDRGTEAFF. The CDR3 region has the DNA TGCAGTGCTAGAGGGGACAGGGGTACTGAAGCTTTCTTT.

This clonotype appeared a few times. The chain has TRBV3-1 and TRBJ2-7; 7 bases are shared with TRBD2. The CDR3 is made up of 14 amino acids. The V and J ends lost 4 bases and 3 bases, in that order; junction bases with no gene match: 6. CDR1 is LGHDT and CDR2 is YNNKEL in the germline V gene (reference sequence). CDR3 sequence reads: CASSPLAVHYEQYF. The CDR3 region has the DNA TGTGCCAGCAGCCCCCTAGCGGTCCACTACGAGCAGTACTTC.

This clonotype has a single count. The rearrangement joins TRBV7-2 to TRBJ2-1, with 9 bases identical to TRBD1. Trimming removed 6 bases from V and 8 bases from J; junction bases left unmatched: 14. The CDR3 runs to 16 residues. The germline gives CDR1 SGHTA, CDR2 FQGNSA. In DNA, the CDR3 is TGTGCCAGCAGTTTCGTACGGGACAGGGCTGCTTATGAGCAGTTCTTC. Translation gives CASSFVRDRAAYEQFF.

The chain joins TRBV5-6 to TRBJ2-7, with TRBD2 identical over 11 bases. The CDR3 is 14 amino acids. V trimming: 7 bases; J trimming: 2 bases; junction bases outside the gene matches: 5. Germline V gene lookup returns CDR1 SGHDT and CDR2 YYEEEE. CDR3 loop: CASELAGVTYEQYF. The CDR3 DNA reads TGTGCCAGCGAACTAGCGGGAGTCACCTACGAGCAGTACTTC.

The chain couples TRBV20-1 to TRBJ2-5; no reliable D call. V was trimmed by 2 bases and J by 0 bases, leaving 7 bases between them. The germline V gene has CDR1 DFQATT and CDR2 SNEGSKA (reference sequence). This CDR3 contains 13 residues. CDR3 coding DNA: TGCAGTGCTAGAAAAGAAAACCAAGAGACCCAGTACTTC. Translated, it gives CSARKENQETQYF.

This clonotype turned up a few times. The genes are TRBV7-2 and TRBJ1-1; D ambiguous. This CDR3 comprises 13 residues. Trimming left V 4 bases short and J 4 bases short, with 10 bases between. CDR1 is SGHTA and CDR2 is FQGNSA in the germline V gene. CDR3 amino acids: CASSSQESTEAFF. The CDR3 bases are TGTGCCAGCAGCTCCCAGGAGAGCACTGAAGCTTTCTTT.

V usage is TRBV10-3 and J usage is TRBJ2-1, with TRBD1 as a possible D gene (6 bases). Germline V gene data show CDR1 as ENHRY and CDR2 as SYGVKD. This CDR3 spans 13 amino acids. The V gene lost 7 bases and the J gene lost 8 bases, with 15 bases spanning the gap. The CDR3 reads CAITRAPGDEQFF. Here the CDR3 DNA reads TGTGCCATCACCCGAGCCCCAGGGGATGAGCAGTTCTTC.

This clonotype was observed a handful of times. The chain combines TRBV7-9 with TRBJ2-5; TRBD2 matches 9 bases. Germline values: CDR1 SEHNR, CDR2 FQNEAQ (reference sequence). Trimming took 3 bases from V and 4 from J; bases not matched to a gene: 6. The CDR3 is 15 amino acids. CDR3 residues: CASSLSGRPLETQYF. CDR3 bases: TGTGCCAGCAGCTTGAGCGGGAGGCCCTTAGAGACCCAGTACTTC.

This clonotype has a handful of counts. The chain links TRBV5-1 to TRBJ2-3, with a tentative D call TRBD2 (5 bases). This CDR3 region has 15 residues. Germline loops: CDR1 SGHRS, CDR2 YFSETQ. With 0 bases removed from V and 4 bases from J, the gap between germline ends came to 12 bases. The CDR3 loop is CASSLAPGNPDTQYF. CDR3 in DNA: TGCGCCAGCAGCTTGGCCCCGGGGAATCCAGATACGCAGTATTTT. The variable domain in full, with the rest retrieved from reference TRBV5-1 and TRBJ2-3, is KAGVTQTPRYLIKTRGQQVTLSCSPISGHRSVSWYQQTPGQGLQFLFEYFSETQRNKGNFPGRFSGRQFSNSRSEMNVSTLELGDSALYLCASSLAPGNPDTQYFGPGTRLTVL.

This clonotype came up a few times. The V and J genes are TRBV29-1 and TRBJ2-1, with unresolved D. From germline, CDR1 is SQVTM and CDR2 ANQGSEA. V shed 8 bases and J shed 1 base, with 9 bases lying between them. The CDR3 consists of 12 residues. The CDR3 loop is CSSDGSYNEQFF. In nucleotides, the CDR3 is TGCAGCTCTGACGGATCCTACAATGAGCAGTTCTTC.

This clonotype has a handful of counts. The gene calls are TRBV6-1 and TRBJ2-3, with 11 bases lining up with TRBD2. With 6 bases clipped from V and 4 bases from J, the junction kept 9 bases outside the gene matches. The CDR3 runs 16 residues. CDR1 and CDR2 from the germline V gene are MNHNS and SASEGT. The CDR3 region is CASRVTSGSGADTQYF. The CDR3 region has the DNA TGTGCCAGCAGGGTAACTAGCGGGAGTGGGGCAGATACGCAGTATTTT.

V is TRBV12-3 or TRBV12-4 and J is TRBJ2-5; D may be TRBD2 (6 bases). TRBJ2-1 explains the end of the DNA better; the J call may be wrong. The CDR3 runs to 16 residues. This CDR3 reads CASSLALVVWEDEQFF. The CDR3 nucleotides are TGTGCCAGCAGTTTGGCCCTGGTAGTATGGGAGGACGAGCAGTTCTTC.

This chain uses TRBV5-1 with TRBJ2-5, with D possibly TRBD1 on 6 matching bases. The DNA end is a closer match to TRBJ2-1, so the J assignment may be wrong. The length of the CDR3 is 14 residues. CDR1 SGHRS and CDR2 YFSETQ come from the germline V gene. This chain's CDR3 is CASSSALAGDEQFF. The CDR3 DNA reads TGCGCCAGCAGCTCCGCCCTGGCAGGGGATGAGCAGTTCTTC.

This chain links TRBV5-1 with TRBJ2-7, with 9 positions matching TRBD1. This CDR3 has 16 amino acids. Germline loops: CDR1 SGHRS, CDR2 YFSETQ. The V segment lost 4 bases and the J segment 5 bases; nucleotides outside the gene matches: 13. In DNA, the CDR3 is TGCGCCAGCAGCAACAGCAGACAGGGGGGCTGGCACGAGCAGTACTTC. It translates to CASSNSRQGGWHEQYF.

In the case of this clonotype: The junction differs from germline at one of its ends, possibly a read error. The chain employs TRBV18 and TRBJ2-2, with TRBD2 as a possible D gene (5 bases). In germline, CDR1 is KGHSH, CDR2 LQKENI. The CDR3 has 13 residues. DNA for the CDR3: TGTGCCAGCTCACTCGGGAACGCCGGGGAGCTGTTTTTT. Its protein is CASSLGNAGELFF.

This clonotype has only a few counts. The J gene is TRBJ2-2, the V gene TRBV5-1, with 11 bases lining up with TRBD2. This CDR3 comprises 16 residues. Per the germline V gene, CDR1 is SGHRS and CDR2 is YFSETQ. V lost 4 bases and J lost 6; bases outside the gene matches: 8. The CDR3 sequence is CASSQGLAGGAGELFF. CDR3 DNA: TGCGCCAGCAGCCAAGGACTAGCGGGTGGTGCCGGGGAGCTGTTTTTT. The whole variable domain, remainder taken from reference TRBV5-1 and TRBJ2-2, is KAGVTQTPRYLIKTRGQQVTLSCSPISGHRSVSWYQQTPGQGLQFLFEYFSETQRNKGNFPGRFSGRQFSNSRSEMNVSTLELGDSALYLCASSQGLAGGAGELFFGEGSRLTVL.

The gene calls are TRBV6-5 and TRBJ1-2, with 8 bases matching TRBD1. Germline trimming cut 7 bases from V and 8 bases from J; bases unmatched to any gene: 15. From germline, CDR1 is MNHEY and CDR2 SVGAGI. The CDR3 has 15 amino acids. The CDR3 loop reads CASTPDRVEASGYTF. CDR3 in DNA: TGTGCCAGCACCCCGGACAGGGTAGAGGCTTCCGGCTACACCTTC.

The chain recombines TRBV6-6 with TRBJ2-5, with 9 bases matching TRBD2. Germline CDR1 MNHNY, CDR2 SVGAGI (reference sequence). This CDR3 comprises 11 residues. CDR3 residues: CGSGRQETQYF. The CDR3 DNA reads TGTGGGAGCGGGAGGCAAGAGACCCAGTACTTC.

This clonotype was counted a few times. The chain combines TRBV18 with TRBJ1-2; possible D gene TRBD1, 5 bases. The germline CDR1 and CDR2 sequences are KGHSH and LQKENI. The CDR3 has 15 residues. V lost 2 bases to trimming and J lost 2 bases, with 12 bases between them. The CDR3 nucleotides read TGTGCCAGCTCACCATCAGGGAATCTCAACTATGGCTACACCTTC. Translation: CASSPSGNLNYGYTF.

The chain couples TRBV4-3 to TRBJ2-7; tentative D call: TRBD1 (6 bases). V was cut by 0 bases and J by 0 bases, with 12 bases left in between. In germline, CDR1 is LGHNA, CDR2 YSLEER. The CDR3 has 16 residues. DNA for the CDR3: TGCGCCAGCAGCCAAGATAGGGGGTCCCGCTCCTACGAGCAGTACTTC. Translating it yields CASSQDRGSRSYEQYF.

The J gene is TRBJ2-6, the V gene TRBV20-1; D may be TRBD1 (8 bases). Germline CDR1 and CDR2: DFQATT and SNEGSKA (reference sequence). The ends were cut back, 6 bases at V and 3 bases at J, with 18 bases in the middle. CDR3 length: 16 residues. CDR3 amino acids: CSAADRGGYGANVLTF. For the CDR3, the DNA is TGCAGTGCCGCCGACAGGGGAGGGTATGGGGCCAACGTCCTGACTTTC.

As to this clonotype: A read error may account for a junction end that differs from germline. The chain links TRBV4-2 to TRBJ2-7; D possibly corresponds to TRBD1 (7 bases). Germline assignment: CDR1 LGHNA and CDR2 YNFKEQ. The CDR3 spans 12 residues. The CDR3 loop reads CASSQDSGQAPF. The CDR3, as DNA: TGTGCCAGCAGCCAAGATAGCGGACAGGCGCCCTTC.

This clonotype was counted only a few times. V gene TRBV28 combines with J gene TRBJ1-5; D not resolved. This CDR3 is 14 amino acids long. The V end was cut by 4 bases, the J end by 4 bases, with 11 bases between. Germline CDR1 is MDHEN and CDR2 is SYDVKM. The DNA for the CDR3 is TGTGCCAGCAGTTCCCCATTAGCGAATCAGCCCCAGCATTTT. This translates into CASSSPLANQPQHF.

The chain is built from TRBV6-5 and TRBJ1-5; D may be TRBD1 (6 bases). This CDR3 comprises 14 residues. V lost 8 bases and J 0 bases, leaving 11 bases between the germline ends. Germline V lookup: CDR1 MNHEY, CDR2 SVGAGI. CDR3 coding DNA: TGTGCCAGCTCGAGGGGGAGTAGCAATCAGCCCCAGCATTTT. Encoded protein: CASSRGSSNQPQHF.

This chain uses TRBV7-9 with TRBJ2-5; 8 bases are shared with TRBD2. Trimming at V came to 6 bases and at J to 11 bases, leaving 20 bases not matched to a gene. CDR3 size: 16 residues. Germline V CDR1 and CDR2: SEHNR, FQNEAQ (reference sequence). The CDR3 here is CASSHLGGGRKEEQYF. CDR3 DNA: TGTGCCAGCAGTCACCTGGGGGGCGGGAGGAAGGAAGAGCAGTACTTC.

In its sample, this clonotype was seen many times. V is TRBV29-1 and J is TRBJ2-3; D ambiguous. Trimming took 6 bases from V and 0 from J, leaving 10 bases between them. Per germline, CDR1 SQVTM and CDR2 ANQGSEA. This CDR3 comprises 13 residues. The CDR3 region has the DNA TGCAGCGTAGACCCTTCTAGCACAGATACGCAGTATTTT. Translating gives CSVDPSSTDTQYF.

A word on this clonotype: A much larger clonotype is one base distant, so this may be a read error. The J gene is TRBJ2-5, the V gene TRBV15; D call uncertain. CDR3 length equals 15 residues. Germline V gene sequence: CDR1 LNHNV, CDR2 YYDKDF (reference sequence). The CDR3 DNA sequence: TGTGCCACCAACAGAGATTCGGCCAGACAAGAGACCCAGTACTTC. Translation gives CATNRDSARQETQYF.

The gene calls are TRBV5-1 and TRBJ2-1; D may correspond to TRBD1 or TRBD2 (5 bases each). In germline, CDR1 is SGHRS, CDR2 YFSETQ. The CDR3 is 15 amino acids. V was trimmed by 4 bases and J by 2 bases, leaving 13 bases between them. CDR3: CASSPRDGAYNEQFF. The CDR3, as DNA: TGCGCCAGCAGCCCCCGGGACGGAGCCTACAATGAGCAGTTCTTC. The full variable domain, completed using reference TRBV5-1 and TRBJ2-1, is KAGVTQTPRYLIKTRGQQVTLSCSPISGHRSVSWYQQTPGQGLQFLFEYFSETQRNKGNFPGRFSGRQFSNSRSEMNVSTLELGDSALYLCASSPRDGAYNEQFFGPGTRLTVL.

The V and J genes are TRBV20-1 and TRBJ2-5; possibly TRBD1 for D (6 bases). CDR3 length equals 12 residues. V lost 4 bases and J lost 2, with 8 bases in between. Germline-derived CDR1 and CDR2 are DFQATT and SNEGSKA (reference sequence). This chain's CDR3 is CSAIQGQETQYF. DNA for the CDR3: TGCAGTGCTATACAGGGACAAGAGACCCAGTACTTC.